This T cell receptor (beta chain) was found in a study of T cell responses to AZD1222 COVID-19 vaccine. Study as a whole: Second-dose recipients at about 4 or about 12 weeks were treated as one pooled group.

Regarding the study as a whole: Reportedly, close to half of spike-specific TCRs are directed against unmutated variant regions. Most donors were white British, females outnumbered males, and clonal diversity was possibly underestimated.

The germline CDR1 and CDR2 sequences are ENHRY and SYGVKD. V was pared by 4 bases and J by 2 bases, with 8 bases between. The CDR3 loop spans 13 amino acids. Method: immunoSEQ multiplex PCR; TCRdb's copy keeps in-frame clones and lacks some. This table has about 120,000 clones, roughly 88% appearing once. Worth noting for this clone: Antigen specificity is unknown.

The sample consisted of peripheral blood, taken on day 0 of AZD1222 vaccination. The V call is TRBV10-3, the J call TRBJ1-2; possibly TRBD1 for D (6 bases). The clonotype was recovered from an adult in good health. CDR3 protein: CAISGGTNYGYTF. Written as DNA, the CDR3 is TGTGCCATCAGTGGCGGGACAAACTATGGCTACACCTTC.